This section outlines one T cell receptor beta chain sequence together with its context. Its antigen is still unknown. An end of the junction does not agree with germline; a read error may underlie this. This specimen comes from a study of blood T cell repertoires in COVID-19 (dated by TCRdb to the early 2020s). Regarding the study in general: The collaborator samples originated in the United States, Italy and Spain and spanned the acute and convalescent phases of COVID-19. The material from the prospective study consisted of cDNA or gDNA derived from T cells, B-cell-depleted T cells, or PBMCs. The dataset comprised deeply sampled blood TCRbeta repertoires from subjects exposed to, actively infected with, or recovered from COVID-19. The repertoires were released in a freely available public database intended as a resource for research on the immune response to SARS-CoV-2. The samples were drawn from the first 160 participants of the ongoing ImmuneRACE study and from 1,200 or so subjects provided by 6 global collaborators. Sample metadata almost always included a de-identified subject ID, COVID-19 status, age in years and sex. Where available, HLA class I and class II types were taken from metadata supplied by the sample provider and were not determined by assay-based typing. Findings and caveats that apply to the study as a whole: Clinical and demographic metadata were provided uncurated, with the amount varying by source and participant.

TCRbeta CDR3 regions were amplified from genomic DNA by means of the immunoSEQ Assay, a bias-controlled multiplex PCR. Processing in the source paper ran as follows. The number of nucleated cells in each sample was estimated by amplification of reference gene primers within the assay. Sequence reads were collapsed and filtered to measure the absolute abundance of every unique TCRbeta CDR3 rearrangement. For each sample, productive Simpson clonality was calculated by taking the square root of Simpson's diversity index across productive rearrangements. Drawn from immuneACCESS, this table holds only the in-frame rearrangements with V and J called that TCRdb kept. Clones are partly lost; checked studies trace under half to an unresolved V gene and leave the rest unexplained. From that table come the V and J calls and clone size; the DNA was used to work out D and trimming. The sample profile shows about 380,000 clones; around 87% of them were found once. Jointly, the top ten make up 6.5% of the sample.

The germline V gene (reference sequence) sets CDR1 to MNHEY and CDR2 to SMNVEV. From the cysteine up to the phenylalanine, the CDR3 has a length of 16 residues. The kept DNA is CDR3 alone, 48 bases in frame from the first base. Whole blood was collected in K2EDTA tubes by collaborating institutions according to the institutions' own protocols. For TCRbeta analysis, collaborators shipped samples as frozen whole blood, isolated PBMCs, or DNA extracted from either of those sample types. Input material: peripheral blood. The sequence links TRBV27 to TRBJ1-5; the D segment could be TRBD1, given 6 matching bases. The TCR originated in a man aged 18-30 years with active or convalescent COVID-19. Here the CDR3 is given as CASCLSGAWGNQPQHF. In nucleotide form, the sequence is TGTGCCAGCTGTTTATCGGGGGCCTGGGGCAATCAGCCCCAGCATTTT.